These 14 T cell receptor beta chains share one sample of origin, sequenced in a study of shared clonotypes between healthy human individuals. Repertoires were generated with immunoSEQ multiplex PCR, while TCRdb's copy carries only in-frame clones and drops some. The sample holds hundreds of thousands of clones, around 97% seen once. The sequenced sample consisted of naive CD4+ T cells sorted from blood. Regarding subset: CD45RA+ positively selected. Receptors originate from a woman younger than 45 in good health.

The rearrangement links TRBV9 to TRBJ2-5, with 8 bases matching TRBD1. The CDR3 sequence is 16 residues long. Germline V CDR1 and CDR2: SGDLS, YYNGEE. With 0 bases clipped from V and 3 bases from J, the junction kept 7 bases outside the gene matches. CDR3 protein: CASSVGYRDRKETQYF. DNA of the CDR3: TGTGCCAGCAGCGTAGGATACCGGGACAGGAAAGAGACCCAGTACTTC.

The chain has TRBV5-1 and TRBJ1-5; D is unclear. The CDR3 contains 14 residues. Germline lookup yields CDR1 SGHRS and CDR2 YFSETQ. The V end was cut by 1 base, the J end by 4 bases, with 9 bases between. The chain's CDR3 is CASSLYPGNQPQHF. As DNA, the CDR3 is TGCGCCAGCAGCTTGTATCCGGGGAATCAGCCCCAGCATTTT.

J is TRBJ2-3 and V is TRBV9; D is perhaps TRBD1 (5 bases). The CDR3 has 15 residues. The V gene lost 0 bases and the J gene lost 3 bases, with 11 bases spanning the gap. CDR1 SGDLS and CDR2 YYNGEE come from the germline V gene. The CDR3 reads CASSVASQGTDTQYF. The CDR3 bases are TGTGCCAGCAGCGTAGCGTCCCAGGGAACAGATACGCAGTATTTT.

This clone occurred once. The chain has TRBV6-1 and TRBJ1-5, with 7 positions matching TRBD1. Trimming cost V 5 bases and J 6 bases; bases outside gene matches: 4. Germline V gene data show CDR1 as MNHNS and CDR2 as SASEGT. The CDR3 is 13 amino acids. CDR3 sequence reads: CASSWDSFQPQHF. DNA of the CDR3: TGTGCCAGCAGTTGGGACAGCTTTCAGCCCCAGCATTTT.

The chain uses TRBV19 and TRBJ1-1; tentatively, D is TRBD1 (6 bases). Germline V gene data show CDR1 as LNHDA and CDR2 as SQIVND (reference sequence). CDR3 length: 15 amino acids. Trimming pared 2 bases from V and 0 bases from J, leaving 10 bases between. The CDR3 bases are TGTGCCAGTAGTATAACAGGGATCATGAACACTGAAGCTTTCTTT. Residues: CASSITGIMNTEAFF.

The CDR3 region is CASSEPGQSSDEAFF. CDR3 sequence (DNA): TGTGCCAGCAGTGAACCCGGACAGAGCTCGGATGAAGCTTTCTTT. The V gene is TRBV6-1, the J gene TRBJ1-1; TRBD1 is a possible D gene (6 bases). V was clipped by 2 bases and J by 7 bases, with 17 bases between them. Germline V gene data show CDR1 as MNHNS and CDR2 as SASEGT. The CDR3 length is 15 residues.

V is TRBV6-1 and J is TRBJ1-2; D unclear. The CDR3 consists of 14 residues. V was pared by 4 bases and J by 1 base, with 10 bases between. From germline, CDR1 is MNHNS and CDR2 SASEGT. The CDR3 is CASSAHFYNYGYTF. In nucleotides, the CDR3 is TGTGCCAGCAGTGCACACTTTTATAACTATGGCTACACCTTC.

The chain recombines TRBV6-6 with TRBJ2-7, with TRBD2 matching over 7 bases. Germline CDR1 is MNHNY and CDR2 is SVGAGI (reference sequence). The CDR3 has 13 residues. Unmatched junction bases numbered 5, after V lost 7 bases and J lost 2 bases. CDR3: CASMGGGPYEQYF. The CDR3 nucleotides are TGTGCCAGCATGGGCGGGGGACCCTACGAGCAGTACTTC.

The rearrangement joins TRBV28 to TRBJ2-1; 10 bases fit TRBD2. The CDR3 has 14 amino acids. Germline loops: CDR1 MDHEN, CDR2 SYDVKM. Trimming took 7 bases from V and 8 from J; bases not matched to a gene: 8. The CDR3 region is CASKAASGRHEQFF. Written as DNA, the CDR3 is TGTGCCAGCAAAGCGGCTAGCGGGAGACATGAGCAGTTCTTC.

The chain joins TRBV4-1 to TRBJ2-5; the D gene is possibly TRBD1 (5 bases). The CDR3 runs 13 residues. Trimming pared 4 bases from V and 5 bases from J, leaving 11 bases between. Looked up from germline, CDR1 is MGHRA and CDR2 is YSYEKL. CDR3 residues: CASSLGPAETQYF. DNA for the CDR3: TGCGCCAGCAGCCTGGGGCCTGCGGAGACCCAGTACTTC.

This sequence joins TRBV5-6 and TRBJ2-7; D may correspond to TRBD1 or TRBD2 (5 bases each). V was cut by 4 bases and J by 7 bases, with 21 bases left in between. This CDR3 has 15 amino acids. Germline V gives CDR1 SGHDT, CDR2 YYEEEE. The CDR3 reads CASSQGLTLGREQYF. CDR3 DNA: TGTGCCAGCAGCCAAGGGCTCACCTTGGGACGAGAGCAGTACTTC.

The genes are TRBV10-3 and TRBJ2-5; D is undetermined. V was clipped by 2 bases and J by 2 bases, with 6 bases between them. CDR3 size: 13 residues. Germline CDR1 and CDR2: ENHRY and SYGVKD. CDR3: CAISETGQETQYF. The CDR3 bases are TGTGCCATCAGTGAGACCGGGCAAGAGACCCAGTACTTC.

The gene calls are TRBV5-1 and TRBJ2-2, with TRBD1 matching 7 bases. The CDR3 runs 15 residues. The junction had 6 bases not matched to a gene; V was cut back by 7 bases and J by 0 bases. Looked up from germline, CDR1 is SGHRS and CDR2 is YFSETQ. The chain's CDR3 is CASWQGQTNTGELFF. The DNA for the CDR3 is TGCGCCAGCTGGCAGGGACAGACGAACACCGGGGAGCTGTTTTTT.

This clone was observed once. The chain links TRBV6-1 to TRBJ1-1; D uncertain. V gave up 3 bases and J gave up 0 bases, with 8 bases separating them. CDR1 and CDR2 from the germline V gene are MNHNS and SASEGT. The CDR3 spans 14 residues. The CDR3 loop is CASSEQLLNTEAFF. CDR3 coding DNA: TGTGCCAGCAGTGAGCAGTTATTGAACACTGAAGCTTTCTTT.